This entry lists 17 T cell receptor beta chains sequenced from one sample in a study of cytomegalovirus exposure and HLA in healthy donors. With 60 Vbeta and 13 Jbeta primers, the PCR was carried out. Assay used: immunoSEQ multiplex PCR; TCRdb lists only in-frame clones, some missing. This table holds roughly 130,000 clones, around four fifths found once. The sample consisted of PBMCs. The origin of the receptors is a boy aged 5-17 years in good health and CMV-seronegative.

CDR3 sequence reads: CASSEAYSSYEQYF. The CDR3, as DNA: TGTGCCAGCAGTGAAGCGTACAGCTCCTACGAGCAGTACTTC. This sequence joins TRBV2 and TRBJ2-7; D is unresolved. The V end lost 0 bases, the J end lost 0 bases, and 6 bases lay between the germline ends. The CDR3 extends over 14 amino acids. CDR1 is SNHLY, CDR2 FYNNEI, per germline.

The V gene is TRBV30, the J gene TRBJ1-5; TRBD1 is a possible D gene (5 bases). Trimming shortened V by 0 bases and J by 3 bases, and 9 bases separated the two germline ends. The CDR3 length is 14 residues. The V gene's germline CDR1 is GTSNPN and CDR2 SVGIG (reference sequence). CDR3 protein: CAWSVGRANQPQHF. CDR3 bases: TGTGCCTGGAGTGTTGGCAGGGCCAATCAGCCCCAGCATTTT. The variable domain in full, completed from reference TRBV30 and TRBJ1-5, reads SQTIHQWPATLVQPVGSPLSLECTVEGTSNPNLYWYRQAAGRGLQLLFYSVGIGQISSEVPQNLSASRPQDRQFILSSKKLLLSDSGFYLCAWSVGRANQPQHFGDGTRLSIL.

This clone was detected once. V usage is TRBV10-3 and J usage is TRBJ2-5; D is undetermined. This CDR3 is 13 amino acids long. Per germline, CDR1 ENHRY and CDR2 SYGVKD. V was trimmed by 2 bases and J by 4 bases, leaving 8 bases between them. The CDR3: CAISEGPGETQYF. The CDR3, as DNA: TGTGCCATCAGTGAGGGGCCAGGAGAGACCCAGTACTTC.

V is TRBV30 and J is TRBJ2-3, with TRBD1 matching over 8 bases. This CDR3 has 14 amino acids. Trimming at V came to 5 bases and at J to 1 base, leaving 5 bases not matched to a gene. Germline V gene data show CDR1 as GTSNPN and CDR2 as SVGIG (reference sequence). This CDR3 is CAWDTGQGTDTQYF. The CDR3 DNA sequence: TGTGCCTGGGACACGGGACAGGGCACAGATACGCAGTATTTT.

The genes are TRBV15 and TRBJ1-3, with TRBD1 matching over 8 bases. The length of the CDR3 is 16 residues. V shed 3 bases, J shed 0 bases, and the junction held 4 bases outside the gene matches. Per germline, CDR1 LNHNV and CDR2 YYDKDF (reference sequence). This CDR3 reads CATSSGQGVSGNTIYF. In DNA, the CDR3 is TGTGCCACCAGCAGCGGACAGGGAGTCTCTGGAAACACCATATATTTT.

This clone has only one observation. DNA of the CDR3: TGTGCCAGCAGCTTCATGACTAGCGGCGTGGGCGAGCAGTACTTC. This codes for CASSFMTSGVGEQYF. The chain carries TRBV5-4 and TRBJ2-7; 9 positions agree with TRBD2. Germline values: CDR1 SGHNT, CDR2 YYREEE (reference sequence). The CDR3 contains 15 residues. Unmatched junction bases numbered 9, after V lost 2 bases and J lost 6 bases.

The rearrangement uses TRBV27 and TRBJ2-1; 8 positions agree with TRBD1. Germline CDR1 reads MNHEY; CDR2 reads SMNVEV (reference sequence). With V trimmed by 6 bases and J by 11 bases, 9 bases remained unmatched. The CDR3 has 13 amino acids. The DNA of the CDR3 is TGTGCCAGCAGGGACAGGGAGGATAGAAAGCAGTTCTTC. Encoded protein: CASRDREDRKQFF.

CDR3 DNA sequence: TGTGCCTGGAGTGTACAGGGGACTGAAAAACTGTTTTTT. It yields the protein CAWSVQGTEKLFF. The V and J genes are TRBV30 and TRBJ1-4; TRBD1 aligns across 7 bases. Looked up from germline, CDR1 is GTSNPN and CDR2 is SVGIG (reference sequence). V lost 0 bases to trimming and J lost 7 bases; unmatched junction nucleotides: 2. The CDR3 is made up of 13 amino acids.

This clone was observed a single time. The J gene is TRBJ2-3, the V gene TRBV2, with 10 nucleotides matching TRBD1. The CDR3 runs 15 residues. Losses at the gene ends were 6 bases for V and 5 bases for J; bases not matched to a gene: 8. Germline lookup yields CDR1 SNHLY and CDR2 FYNNEI. This CDR3 reads CASRYGQGGVDTQYF. The CDR3 region has the DNA TGTGCCAGCAGATATGGACAGGGGGGTGTAGATACGCAGTATTTT.

This chain uses TRBV2 with TRBJ2-7; tentatively, D is TRBD1 (5 bases). The germline V gene encodes CDR1 SNHLY and CDR2 FYNNEI. The CDR3 loop spans 14 amino acids. V was trimmed by 8 bases and J by 3 bases, leaving 17 bases between them. CDR3 residues: CASDRLGLSYEQYF. The CDR3, as DNA: TGTGCCAGCGATCGCCTGGGGCTTAGCTACGAGCAGTACTTC.

The V call is TRBV5-1, the J call TRBJ2-7; 7 nucleotides agree with TRBD2. The CDR3 spans 14 residues. V lost 0 bases to trimming and J lost 2 bases; unmatched junction nucleotides: 2. Germline V gene sequence: CDR1 SGHRS, CDR2 YFSETQ. The chain's CDR3 is CASSLAGGTYEQYF. CDR3 DNA: TGCGCCAGCAGCTTGGCCGGGGGGACCTACGAGCAGTACTTC.

This clone was seen only once. The chain links TRBV5-4 to TRBJ2-7; TRBD1 might be the D (6 bases). From germline, CDR1 is SGHNT and CDR2 YYREEE (reference sequence). V was trimmed by 4 bases and J by 2 bases, leaving 13 bases between them. This CDR3 is built from 14 residues. The CDR3 nucleotides are TGTGCCAGCAGCCTGGGACAAACCCCCTACGAGCAGTACTTC. Protein sequence: CASSLGQTPYEQYF.

DNA for the CDR3: TGTGCCAGCAGTGACCCTGCTAGCGGGAGTTTCTACGAGCAGTACTTC. Translation gives CASSDPASGSFYEQYF. This chain links TRBV2 with TRBJ2-5; 10 nucleotides align to TRBD2. The end of the DNA aligns better with TRBJ2-7, so the J call may be wrong. The CDR3 extends over 16 amino acids. The germline V gene has CDR1 SNHLY and CDR2 FYNNEI.

This clone turned up a few times. The V gene is TRBV13, the J gene TRBJ2-3; D gene ambiguous. The CDR3 sequence is 13 residues long. V was cut by 4 bases and J by 1 base, with 6 bases left in between. Germline-derived CDR1 and CDR2 are PRHDT and FYEKMQ (reference sequence). CDR3 protein: CASSSAGTDTQYF. The DNA for the CDR3 is TGTGCCAGCAGCTCCGCGGGCACAGATACGCAGTATTTT. Using reference TRBV13 and TRBJ2-3 for the parts outside the CDR3, the full variable domain is AAGVIQSPRHLIKEKRETATLKCYPIPRHDTVYWYQQGPGQDPQFLISFYEKMQSDKGSIPDRFSAQQFSDYHSELNMSSLELGDSALYFCASSSAGTDTQYFGPGTRLTVL.

The chain employs TRBV6-7 and TRBJ2-5; tentative D call: TRBD2 (5 bases). TRBV6-7 is flagged as an ORF with uncertain function. V gave up 0 bases and J gave up 4 bases, with 18 bases separating them. The CDR3 is 17 residues long. DNA of the CDR3: TGTGCCAGCAGTTACTCGGAGGCGGACCTATGTCCAGAGACCCAGTACTTC. Translated, it gives CASSYSEADLCPETQYF.

The chain recombines TRBV19 with TRBJ1-4, with 9 bases identical to TRBD1. V lost 6 bases and J lost 1; bases outside the gene matches: 6. The CDR3 has 16 amino acids. In germline, CDR1 is LNHDA, CDR2 SQIVND (reference sequence). The CDR3 reads CASSDRGIETNEKLFF. CDR3 DNA sequence: TGTGCCAGTAGCGACAGGGGGATTGAAACTAATGAAAAACTGTTTTTT.

The V call is TRBV29-1, the J call TRBJ2-7; 7 bases map to TRBD2. The CDR3 is made up of 13 amino acids. CDR1 is SQVTM, CDR2 ANQGSEA, per germline. V dropped 5 bases and J dropped 2; count of bases not matched to a gene: 6. CDR3 sequence (DNA): TGCAGCGTTCGGGCTAGCGGAGCCTACGAGCAGTACTTC. As protein: CSVRASGAYEQYF.